Reported below is one T cell receptor (beta chain). Germline V gene lookup returns CDR1 SGHDT and CDR2 YYEEEE. The CDR3 runs to 15 residues. The junction had 5 bases not matched to a gene; V was cut back by 1 base and J by 8 bases. Researchers ran the PCR with 60 Vbeta and 13 Jbeta primers. Some clones are missing from TCRdb's copy, which holds only in-frame ones; the method was immunoSEQ multiplex PCR. The sample shows 150,000 to 200,000 clones, around 80% of them seen only once. The data belong to a study of cytomegalovirus exposure and HLA in healthy donors. This rearrangement joins TRBV5-6 to TRBJ1-4; 10 bases match TRBD1. The sequence was collected from an older woman in good health and CMV-seropositive. Sequenced: PBMCs. This CDR3 reads CASSLSGQGLEKLFF. The CDR3 coding sequence is TGTGCCAGCAGCTTGTCGGGACAGGGGTTAGAAAAACTGTTTTTT.